This passage covers 4 T cell receptor beta chains from one sample sequenced in a study of cytomegalovirus exposure and HLA in healthy donors (dated by TCRdb to about 2017). The library was produced with the immunoSEQ multiplex PCR assay. For the multiplex PCR, a mixture combining 60 forward primers for TCR Vbeta segments and 13 reverse primers for TCR Jbeta segments was used. TCRdb carries this immuneACCESS record with in-frame sequences only. Its versions omit some clonotypes, under half of them owing to an unresolved V gene in the studies checked, with the rest unexplained. The sample table holds roughly 80,000 clones, of which roughly 80% were seen once. 2.4% of the sample rests with the top ten. Sequenced: PBMCs. These receptors originate from a woman between 45 and 60 years old in good health and CMV-seronegative.

The rearrangement joins TRBV5-4 to TRBJ2-7; possibly TRBD1 for D (5 bases). The CDR3 is 13 amino acids. Germline-derived CDR1 and CDR2 are SGHNT and YYREEE (reference sequence). The V and J ends lost 6 bases and 7 bases respectively, with 17 bases between them. Written as DNA, the CDR3 is TGTGCCAGCAAGCTAGGGGCGGCTGGGGAGCAGTACTTC. Its translation is CASKLGAAGEQYF.

This chain uses TRBV18 with TRBJ2-7, with TRBD1 as a possible D gene (5 bases). Germline V gene data show CDR1 as KGHSH and CDR2 as LQKENI. Trimming took 5 bases from V and 5 from J, leaving 7 bases between them. The CDR3 loop spans 11 amino acids. This chain's CDR3 is CASSSGNEQYF. The CDR3 DNA reads TGTGCCAGCTCATCAGGGAACGAGCAGTACTTC.

The rearrangement links TRBV2 to TRBJ2-7, with D tentatively TRBD2 (5 bases). CDR1 and CDR2 from the germline V gene are SNHLY and FYNNEI. The CDR3 loop spans 15 amino acids. Trimming removed 7 bases at V and 1 base at J, with 17 bases between. The chain's CDR3 is CASTLEGEGSYEQYF. The CDR3 DNA sequence: TGTGCCAGCACCCTCGAGGGTGAGGGTTCCTACGAGCAGTACTTC. Full variable domain (missing parts from reference TRBV2 and TRBJ2-7): EPEVTQTPSHQVTQMGQEVILRCVPISNHLYFYWYRQILGQKVEFLVSFYNNEISEKSEIFDDQFSVERPDGSNFTLKIRSTKLEDSAMYFCASTLEGEGSYEQYFGPGTRLTVT.

V and J are TRBV18 and TRBJ2-1; TRBD2 matches at 7 bases. Unmatched junction bases numbered 7, after V lost 6 bases and J lost 2 bases. There are 15 residues in the CDR3. The germline gives CDR1 KGHSH, CDR2 LQKENI. The CDR3 DNA reads TGTGCCAGCTCCACGGGACTACCCCCCTACAATGAGCAGTTCTTC. It specifies CASSTGLPPYNEQFF.